This is a list of T cell receptor beta chains from one sample in a study of regulatory T cells in long-lasting Graves disease. MiXCR, run by TCRdb on the multiplex PCR reads, gives a single entry per CDR3 protein. The sample has a few hundred thousand distinct CDR3 sequences; around a fifth are singletons. The material sequenced was peripheral blood mononuclear cells (PBMCs), taken when the disease was refractory, from a patient treated with antithyroid drugs. These TCRs come from a female donor with Graves disease. Both conserved end residues are part of each CDR3. D genes are given only for firm matches. Size is omitted from some rows. Given values are once, few, many or a class for expanded clones.

CDR3 protein | CDR3 DNA | D gene | clone size | J gene | V gene
CASSLQVGGFAGELFF | TGTGCCAGCAGCTTACAGGTTGGGGGGTTCGCCGGGGAGCTGTTTTTT | NA | NA | TRBJ2-2 | TRBV7-2
CASRDRLAYEQYF | TGTGCCAGCAGGGATCGACTAGCCTACGAGCAGTACTTC | NA | many | TRBJ2-7 | TRBV12-3/TRBV12-4
CAISETRGGPQHF | TGTGCCATCAGTGAGACCCGGGGTGGGCCCCAGCATTTT | NA | few | TRBJ1-5 | TRBV10-3
CASSLLLPASSYEQYF | TGTGCCAGCAGTTTATTGTTGCCGGCGAGCTCCTACGAGCAGTACTTC | NA | NA | TRBJ2-7 | TRBV27
CSVRGGTEASF | TGCAGCGTCCGTGGGGGGACTGAAGCTTCCTTT | NA | once | TRBJ1-1 | TRBV29-1
CASSAGGNSPLHF | TGTGCCAGCAGCGCGGGGGGTAATTCACCCCTCCACTTT | NA | NA | TRBJ1-6 | TRBV9
CASSLSTGGNEQFF | TGTGCCAGCAGTTTATCGACAGGGGGTAATGAGCAGTTCTTC | TRBD1 | NA | TRBJ2-1 | TRBV12-3/TRBV12-4
CASSLMRGTRGSQETQYF | TGTGCCAGCAGCTTAATGAGGGGAACCCGGGGGTCCCAAGAGACCCAGTACTTC | NA | many | TRBJ2-5 | TRBV11-2
CASSHHGQGNTEAFF | TGCGCCAGCAGCCATCATGGACAGGGAAACACTGAAGCTTTCTTT | TRBD1 | NA | TRBJ1-1 | TRBV4-1
CASSSGKGLAGRTYEQYF | TGTGCCAGCAGCTCGGGGAAAGGACTAGCGGGACGTACTTACGAGCAGTACTTC | TRBD2 | NA | TRBJ2-7 | TRBV7-9
CATSGAGTTYEQYF | TGTGCCACCAGTGGAGCCGGGACTACCTACGAGCAGTACTTC | TRBD2 | few | TRBJ2-7 | TRBV24-1
CASSFFGPHRDTEAFF | TGTGCCAGCAGTTTTTTTGGACCCCACCGAGACACTGAAGCTTTCTTT | NA | many | TRBJ1-1 | TRBV12-3/TRBV12-4
CASSLGGANQPQHF | TGTGCCAGCAGTTTGGGGGGGGCAAATCAGCCCCAGCATTTT | NA | many | TRBJ1-5 | TRBV12-3/TRBV12-4
CSARDTGETQYF | TGCAGTGCTAGAGACACGGGAGAGACCCAGTACTTC | NA | many | TRBJ2-5 | TRBV20-1
CASSRAGQTSYYEQYF | TGTGCCAGCAGCCGTGCCGGACAAACCTCCTACTACGAGCAGTACTTC | NA | many | TRBJ2-7 | TRBV28
CASSQGVNPNTEAFF | TGTGCCAGCAGCCAAGGGGTCAACCCGAACACTGAAGCTTTCTTT | NA | many | TRBJ1-1 | TRBV3-1
CASSLKEGNQPQHF | TGTGCCAGCAGCTTGAAAGAGGGGAATCAGCCCCAGCATTTT | NA | NA | TRBJ1-5 | TRBV13
CASSHTQGVTGELFF | TGTGCCAGCAGCCATACTCAGGGGGTCACCGGGGAGCTGTTTTTT | TRBD1 | NA | TRBJ2-2 | TRBV28
CASSFLTGQVGWTLDQPQHF | TGTGCCAGCAGTTTTCTTACAGGACAGGTCGGATGGACCCTTGATCAGCCCCAGCATTTT | TRBD1 | few | TRBJ1-5 | TRBV28
CASSTPNRNTGELFF | TGTGCCAGCAGTACGCCGAACAGAAACACCGGGGAGCTGTTTTTT | NA | few | TRBJ2-2 | TRBV6-1
CASSMSSGANVLTF | TGTGCCAGTAGTATGAGCTCTGGGGCCAACGTCCTGACTTTC | NA | many | TRBJ2-6 | TRBV19
CASSLSTGAYGGYTF | TGTGCCAGCAGTTTATCGACAGGGGCCTATGGAGGCTACACCTTC | TRBD1 | many | TRBJ1-2 | TRBV28
CATYRGAGNTIYF | TGTGCCACCTACCGGGGAGCTGGAAACACCATATATTTT | NA | NA | TRBJ1-3 | TRBV19
CASSPDWDNEQFF | TGTGCCAGCAGCCCCGACTGGGACAATGAGCAGTTCTTC | NA | NA | TRBJ2-1 | TRBV7-3
CASRPSRVRYTF | TGTGCCAGCAGGCCTTCCCGCGTTCGCTACACCTTC | NA | many | TRBJ1-2 | TRBV28
CASSQLRSEAFF | TGTGCCAGCAGCCAGTTGAGGAGTGAAGCTTTCTTT | NA | NA | TRBJ1-1 | TRBV7-9
CASSFFGGGVGQETQYF | TGTGCCAGCAGTTTTTTTGGAGGGGGTGTCGGCCAAGAGACCCAGTACTTC | NA | many | TRBJ2-5 | TRBV12-3/TRBV12-4
CAWSVTGSVVGQYF | TGTGCCTGGAGTGTGACAGGGAGTGTGGTTGGGCAGTACTTC | TRBD1 | NA | TRBJ2-7 | TRBV30
CASSIGLQGMDEKLFF | TGTGCCAGTAGTATAGGACTACAGGGTATGGATGAAAAACTGTTTTTT | NA | NA | TRBJ1-4 | TRBV19
CASSLTGGGRNQPQHF | TGTGCCAGCAGTTTGACAGGGGGTGGTCGTAATCAGCCCCAGCATTTT | TRBD1 | many | TRBJ1-5 | TRBV28
CASSIVGWEITEAFF | TGTGCCAGTAGTATAGTTGGATGGGAGATCACTGAAGCTTTCTTT | NA | few | TRBJ1-1 | TRBV19
CASSQEASRGETQYF | TGTGCCAGCAGCCAAGAAGCCTCCCGAGGGGAGACCCAGTACTTC | NA | NA | TRBJ2-5 | TRBV4-2
CASSSTRSSNQPQHF | TGTGCCAGCAGTTCCACCAGATCTAGCAATCAGCCCCAGCATTTT | NA | many | TRBJ1-5 | TRBV6-9
CASRFGQGPFYGYTF | TGTGCCAGTAGATTCGGACAGGGGCCTTTCTATGGCTACACCTTC | TRBD1 | NA | TRBJ1-2 | TRBV19
CSASRGYEQYF | TGCAGTGCTAGTAGGGGCTACGAGCAGTACTTC | NA | NA | TRBJ2-7 | TRBV20-1
CASSGEGNYGYTF | TGTGCCAGCAGTGGAGAGGGCAACTATGGCTACACCTTC | NA | many | TRBJ1-2 | TRBV2
CASSQVGSGGTEAFF | TGTGCCAGCAGCCAAGTGGGATCGGGGGGCACTGAAGCTTTCTTT | NA | NA | TRBJ1-1 | TRBV4-2
CASSVGSGANYGYTF | TGCGCCAGCAGCGTCGGATCTGGGGCTAACTATGGCTACACCTTC | NA | NA | TRBJ1-2 | TRBV5-1
CSVDNGQGDGYTF | TGCAGCGTTGATAATGGACAGGGAGATGGCTACACCTTC | TRBD1 | NA | TRBJ1-2 | TRBV29-1
CASSLGSAGANGYTF | TGTGCCAGCAGCTTGGGGTCAGCAGGGGCGAATGGCTACACCTTC | NA | many | TRBJ1-2 | TRBV5-6
CASSRGAAHSNTEAFF | TGCGCCAGCAGCCGGGGGGCCGCGCACTCGAACACTGAAGCTTTCTTT | NA | NA | TRBJ1-1 | TRBV4-1
CASSKLPGTGDTEAFF | TGTGCCAGTAGTAAACTCCCCGGGACAGGGGACACTGAAGCTTTCTTT | TRBD1 | NA | TRBJ1-1 | TRBV19
CASSLFKRSNTEAFF | TGTGCCAGCAGTTTATTTAAGAGGTCGAACACTGAAGCTTTCTTT | NA | many | TRBJ1-1 | TRBV28
CASSYGTLRGSEQFF | TGCGCCAGCAGCTACGGGACCTTAAGGGGTAGTGAGCAGTTCTTC | NA | NA | TRBJ2-1 | TRBV5-1
CASSVEGLLNQPQHF | TGTGCCAGCAGCGTAGAGGGACTACTAAATCAGCCCCAGCATTTT | NA | many | TRBJ1-5 | TRBV9
CASSLTASSYNEQFF | TGTGCCAGCAGTTTGACAGCAAGTTCCTACAATGAGCAGTTCTTC | NA | NA | TRBJ2-1 | TRBV28
CASRGANTGELFF | TGTGCCAGCAGAGGAGCGAACACCGGGGAGCTGTTTTTT | NA | many | TRBJ2-2 | TRBV6-1
CASTNIVGTGEKLFF | TGTGCCAGCACTAATATTGTAGGGACAGGGGAAAAACTGTTTTTT | TRBD1 | many | TRBJ1-4 | TRBV2
CASSLDPGTGVYWNTEAFF | TGTGCCAGCAGTTTGGATCCGGGGACAGGGGTTTACTGGAACACTGAAGCTTTCTTT | TRBD1 | many | TRBJ1-1 | TRBV28
CASRPRGTYGSSYEQYF | TGTGCCAGCAGACCCCGGGGGACTTACGGCAGCTCCTACGAGCAGTACTTC | NA | NA | TRBJ2-7 | TRBV6-2/TRBV6-3
CASSRGGGLNTEAFF | TGTGCCAGCAGTCGAGGGGGGGGGCTGAACACTGAAGCTTTCTTT | NA | many | TRBJ1-1 | TRBV28
CASRSQSDTGELFF | TGTGCCAGCAGGTCTCAATCGGACACCGGGGAGCTGTTTTTT | NA | few | TRBJ2-2 | TRBV7-9
CATSSIRYRVRDQPQHF | TGTGCCACCAGCAGCATCCGCTACAGGGTTCGGGACCAGCCCCAGCACTTT | NA | NA | TRBJ1-5 | TRBV15
CASSGTAYEQYF | TGTGCCAGCAGCGGGACAGCCTACGAGCAGTACTTC | TRBD1 | many | TRBJ2-7 | TRBV25-1
CASSQEQGEAFF | TGTGCCAGCAGCCAAGAGCAGGGTGAAGCTTTCTTT | NA | many | TRBJ1-1 | TRBV3-1